These 23 T cell receptor beta chains were sequenced from one sample in a study of blood T cell repertoires in COVID-19. Here immunoSEQ multiplex PCR was the method, and the copy in TCRdb shows in-frame clones only, minus some. This sample has a few hundred thousand clones, with less than 90% found just once. Sequencing was done on a sample of PBMCs or T cells enriched from blood (not recorded which). The receptors shown here come from a woman aged 30 to 39 who had recovered from COVID-19.

The CDR3 reads CASSLTRDRGREQYF. CDR3 nucleotides: TGTGCCAGCAGCCTAACTCGGGACAGGGGGCGCGAGCAGTACTTC. The chain couples TRBV6-6 to TRBJ2-7, with 12 bases matching TRBD1. The CDR3 length is 15 residues. The germline CDR1 and CDR2 sequences are MNHNY and SVGAGI (reference sequence). V trimming: 6 bases; J trimming: 6 bases; junction bases outside the gene matches: 9.

The CDR3 DNA reads TGTGCCAGCAGTTACTCGGAGGGTTCTAACTATGGCTACACCTTC. Protein product: CASSYSEGSNYGYTF. The chain is built from TRBV6-5 and TRBJ1-2; D call uncertain. Germline V lookup: CDR1 MNHEY, CDR2 SVGAGI. This CDR3 has 15 residues. V lost 0 bases, J lost 0 bases, and 8 bases lay in between.

The chain is built from TRBV24-1 and TRBJ2-3; 11 bases fit TRBD2. The trim removed 4 bases at V and 0 bases at J, leaving 5 bases unmatched. The CDR3 contains 17 residues. Germline CDR1 is KGHDR and CDR2 is SFDVKD. CDR3 sequence reads: CATSEWTSGFSTDTQYF. The CDR3, as DNA: TGTGCCACCAGTGAGTGGACTAGCGGGTTCAGCACAGATACGCAGTATTTT.

There are a few counts of this clone. The V call is TRBV2, the J call TRBJ1-2; weak D call: TRBD1 (6 bases). Trimming shortened V by 6 bases and J by 8 bases, and 13 bases separated the two germline ends. Germline V gene data show CDR1 as SNHLY and CDR2 as FYNNEI. The CDR3 totals 12 residues. The CDR3 DNA is TGTGCCAGCAGGCCAGGGGATAGAGGCTACACCTTC. This translates into CASRPGDRGYTF. The full variable domain, with the rest looked up from reference TRBV2 and TRBJ1-2, is EPEVTQTPSHQVTQMGQEVILRCVPISNHLYFYWYRQILGQKVEFLVSFYNNEISEKSEIFDDQFSVERPDGSNFTLKIRSTKLEDSAMYFCASRPGDRGYTFGSGTRLTVV.

This chain uses TRBV6-1 with TRBJ1-1, with D possibly matching TRBD1 (5 bases). This CDR3 is 16 amino acids long. Germline CDR1 and CDR2: MNHNS and SASEGT. Deletions cut 3 bases from V and 1 base from J, with 15 bases between. The CDR3 coding sequence is TGTGCCAGCAGTGATCCGTACAGGAATCGGAACACTGAAGCTTTCTTT. As protein: CASSDPYRNRNTEAFF.

The chain is built from TRBV3-1 (or the pseudogene TRBV3-2) and TRBJ1-1; D is perhaps TRBD1 (6 bases). This CDR3 has 14 residues. V shed 1 base and J shed 1 base, with 7 bases lying between them. The germline gives CDR1 LGHDT, CDR2 YNNKEL (reference sequence). The DNA of the CDR3 is TGTGCCAGCAGCCAAGCGGACAGGAACACTGAAGCTTTCTTT. Translated, it gives CASSQADRNTEAFF.

The chain links TRBV19 to TRBJ1-1; D unresolved. This CDR3 region has 14 residues. V gave up 1 base and J gave up 4 bases, with 10 bases separating them. Germline loops: CDR1 LNHDA, CDR2 SQIVND (reference sequence). CDR3 region: CASSIAPEATEAFF. The CDR3 DNA follows: TGTGCCAGTAGTATAGCCCCGGAGGCCACTGAAGCTTTCTTT.

V gene TRBV7-2 combines with J gene TRBJ2-3; the D is unclear. Per the germline V gene, CDR1 is SGHTA and CDR2 is FQGNSA. The CDR3 sequence is 15 residues long. The V end lost 1 base, the J end lost 2 bases, and 10 bases lay between the germline ends. The CDR3: CASSLDGHNTDTQYF. CDR3 DNA: TGTGCCAGCAGCTTAGATGGGCACAACACAGATACGCAGTATTTT.

The CDR3 DNA follows: TGTGCCAGCAGTAGCGGACGGAGGGAGACCCAGTACTTC. This sequence encodes CASSSGRRETQYF. This rearrangement joins TRBV12-3 or TRBV12-4 to TRBJ2-5, with TRBD2 as a possible D gene (5 bases). Trimming took off 5 bases at V and 5 bases at J, with 12 bases between the two ends. The CDR3 runs to 13 residues.

This rearrangement joins TRBV28 to TRBJ1-2, with D maybe TRBD1 (6 bases). CDR1 and CDR2 (germline): MDHEN, SYDVKM. Trimming stripped 3 bases from V and 2 bases from J, with 10 bases between. CDR3 length: 14 residues. The CDR3 sequence is CASSFLQGNYGYTF. CDR3 coding DNA: TGTGCCAGCAGTTTCCTACAGGGCAACTATGGCTACACCTTC.

The gene calls are TRBV3-1 (or the pseudogene TRBV3-2) and TRBJ1-6; the D is unclear. Trimming took 1 base from V and 7 from J, leaving 11 bases between them. The CDR3 length is 15 residues. Germline-derived CDR1 and CDR2 are LGHDT and YNNKEL (reference sequence). CDR3 DNA: TGTGCCAGCAGCCAAGTCACCGGTAAAAATTCACCCCTCCACTTT. It yields the protein CASSQVTGKNSPLHF.

The CDR3 DNA follows: TGCGCCAGCAGGAGGACTAGCGGGGGCCCCCTCCATGAGCAGTTCTTC. It encodes CASRRTSGGPLHEQFF. The chain recombines TRBV10-1 with TRBJ2-1; 13 bases match TRBD2. CDR3 length equals 16 residues. V dropped 6 bases and J dropped 8; count of bases not matched to a gene: 10. In germline, CDR1 is WNHNN, CDR2 SYGVQD (reference sequence).

V is TRBV6-5 and J is TRBJ1-2, with TRBD1 matching over 8 bases. Unmatched junction bases numbered 7, after V lost 6 bases and J lost 4 bases. This CDR3 region has 14 residues. Per germline, CDR1 MNHEY and CDR2 SVGAGI. The CDR3 region has the DNA TGTGCCAGCAGCCGGACAGGGAACAGCTATGGCTACACCTTC. Amino acids: CASSRTGNSYGYTF.

J is TRBJ2-7 and V is TRBV25-1; 8 bases align to TRBD1. The CDR3 has 15 amino acids. The J segment lost 5 bases and the V segment lost 4 bases, leaving 10 bases of the junction unmatched. Germline values: CDR1 MGHDK, CDR2 SYGVNS. CDR3 nucleotides: TGTGCCAGCAGTGGCAGGGGGCGTTCATCCCACGAGCAGTACTTC. Translation: CASSGRGRSSHEQYF.

The gene calls are TRBV10-3 and TRBJ2-1; D remains unclear. This CDR3 has 11 amino acids. CDR1 is ENHRY, CDR2 SYGVKD, per germline. The V end lost 3 bases, the J end lost 6 bases, and 3 bases lay between the germline ends. CDR3 in amino acids: CAISDLNEQFF. The CDR3 coding sequence is TGTGCCATCAGTGACCTCAATGAGCAGTTCTTC.

This clone was observed once. The rearrangement links TRBV19 to TRBJ2-5, with 8 bases fitting TRBD2. With 9 bases clipped from V and 2 bases from J, the junction kept 8 bases outside the gene matches. Germline CDR1 reads LNHDA; CDR2 reads SQIVND (reference sequence). The CDR3 loop spans 14 amino acids. The CDR3 bases are TGTGCCAGCCGCAAAGAGCGGGGGCAAGAGACCCAGTACTTC. This sequence encodes CASRKERGQETQYF.

The rearrangement uses TRBV5-1 and TRBJ1-6, with TRBD1 matching 7 bases. Trimming cost V 0 bases and J 7 bases; bases outside gene matches: 1. The CDR3 has 14 amino acids. Germline loops: CDR1 SGHRS, CDR2 YFSETQ. The DNA of the CDR3 is TGCGCCAGCAGCTTGGACAGGGGAAATTCACCCCTCCACTTT. Its translation is CASSLDRGNSPLHF.

The V call is TRBV27, the J call TRBJ1-1; D remains unclear. Deletions cut 6 bases from V and 4 bases from J, with 15 bases between. The CDR3 consists of 14 residues. Germline CDR1 and CDR2: MNHEY and SMNVEV (reference sequence). The CDR3 sequence is CASSRVRDGTEAFF. CDR3 nucleotide sequence: TGTGCCAGCAGCCGGGTTCGGGATGGCACTGAAGCTTTCTTT.

The chain is built from TRBV11-2 and TRBJ2-1; 12 nucleotides agree with TRBD1. The germline CDR1 and CDR2 sequences are SGHAT and FQNNGV. This CDR3 spans 18 amino acids. The V and J ends lost 4 bases and 1 base, in that order; junction bases with no gene match: 8. CDR3 loop: CASSSGQGAAISYNEQFF. As DNA, the CDR3 is TGTGCCAGCAGCTCGGGACAGGGGGCGGCCATTTCCTACAATGAGCAGTTCTTC.

The V call is TRBV10-3, the J call TRBJ1-1; 10 nucleotides line up with TRBD1. The CDR3 has 15 amino acids. The germline V gene has CDR1 ENHRY and CDR2 SYGVKD. V shed 4 bases and J 6 bases; nucleotides not matched to a gene: 8. CDR3 DNA sequence: TGTGCCATCAGTGGGGGGGACAGGGGTACTGCTGAAGCTTTCTTT. Translating gives CAISGGDRGTAEAFF.

This chain joins TRBV6-2 or TRBV6-3 and TRBJ1-5; 8 positions agree with TRBD1. The J segment lost 5 bases and the V segment lost 5 bases, leaving 8 bases of the junction unmatched. The germline V gene has CDR1 MNHEY and CDR2 SVGEGT. The length of the CDR3 is 15 residues. The CDR3 is CASSRWTGSDQPQHF. CDR3 nucleotides: TGTGCCAGCAGTCGATGGACAGGGTCGGATCAGCCCCAGCATTTT.

V is TRBV9 and J is TRBJ2-2, with 12 bases matching TRBD1. Germline trimming cut 1 base from V and 6 bases from J; bases unmatched to any gene: 4. The germline V gene has CDR1 SGDLS and CDR2 YYNGEE. CDR3 size: 16 residues. CDR3 sequence (DNA): TGTGCCAGCAGCGTAAATCGGGACAGGGGGCCCGGGGAGCTGTTTTTT. As protein: CASSVNRDRGPGELFF.

The chain has TRBV7-9 and TRBJ2-7; tentative D call: TRBD1 (6 bases). Germline V gene lookup returns CDR1 SEHNR and CDR2 FQNEAQ (reference sequence). The V and J ends lost 1 base and 3 bases respectively, with 7 bases between them. CDR3 length: 13 amino acids. The CDR3 region has the DNA TGTGCCAGCAGCTTAGGGGACAACTACGAGCAGTACTTC. Its protein product is CASSLGDNYEQYF.